The next 26 T cell receptor beta chains were all read from a single sample in a study of blood T cell repertoires in COVID-19. Profiling relied on immunoSEQ multiplex PCR, and the TCRdb table lists in-frame clones only, not all of them. The sample includes some 380,000 clones, around 87% of them seen just once. The source material was peripheral blood. The source of these receptors is a young man with active or convalescent COVID-19.

The rearrangement links TRBV18 to TRBJ1-2; no reliable D call. The CDR3 extends over 12 amino acids. Looked up from germline, CDR1 is KGHSH and CDR2 is LQKENI. Trimming left V 2 bases short and J 8 bases short, with 9 bases between. This CDR3 is CASSPDLRGYTF. CDR3 coding DNA: TGTGCCAGCTCACCAGACTTGAGAGGCTACACCTTC.

This chain connects TRBV20-1 to TRBJ1-4; a possible D gene is TRBD1 (5 bases). Deletions cut 7 bases from V and 7 bases from J, with 10 bases between. This CDR3 contains 11 residues. Germline assignment: CDR1 DFQATT and CDR2 SNEGSKA (reference sequence). The CDR3 DNA reads as TGCAGTGTATGGGGCCTTGAAAAACTGTTTTTT. The encoded protein is CSVWGLEKLFF.

The genes are TRBV5-1 and TRBJ2-7; D is possibly TRBD1 (5 bases). The CDR3 length is 14 residues. V was trimmed by 1 base and J by 4 bases, leaving 12 bases between them. Looked up from germline, CDR1 is SGHRS and CDR2 is YFSETQ. This CDR3 is CASSLTGQGYEQYF. For the CDR3, the DNA is TGCGCCAGCAGCTTGACTGGCCAGGGTTACGAGCAGTACTTC. Drawing the rest from reference TRBV5-1 and TRBJ2-7, the complete variable domain is KAGVTQTPRYLIKTRGQQVTLSCSPISGHRSVSWYQQTPGQGLQFLFEYFSETQRNKGNFPGRFSGRQFSNSRSEMNVSTLELGDSALYLCASSLTGQGYEQYFGPGTRLTVT.

This clone appeared a single time. This chain links TRBV11-2 with TRBJ1-1; 7 bases agree with TRBD1. Germline CDR1 is SGHAT and CDR2 is FQNNGV. CDR3 length: 16 residues. The J segment lost 2 bases and the V segment lost 1 base, leaving 7 bases of the junction unmatched. CDR3 region: CASSLGAGGINTEAFF. CDR3 in DNA: TGTGCCAGCAGCTTAGGGGCAGGGGGAATTAACACTGAAGCTTTCTTT.

About this clone itself: One end of the junction does not line up with germline, which may come from a read error. The rearrangement uses TRBV5-1 and TRBJ2-6, with a possible D match to TRBD1 (5 bases). The CDR3 length is 19 residues. The germline gives CDR1 SGHRS, CDR2 YFSETQ. The CDR3 here is CASSPALAGLLSGANVLTF. CDR3 coding DNA: TGCGCCAGCAGCCCGGCCCTGGCAGGCCTACTCTCTGGGGCCAACGTGCTGACTTTC.

The rearrangement links TRBV3-1 (or the pseudogene TRBV3-2) to TRBJ2-7; D unresolved. Trimming shortened V by 4 bases and J by 0 bases, and 10 bases separated the two germline ends. The CDR3 length is 14 residues. CDR1 LGHDT and CDR2 YNNKEL come from the germline V gene (reference sequence). The CDR3 sequence: CASSRSRSSYEQYF. DNA for the CDR3: TGTGCCAGCAGCCGTTCGAGGAGCTCCTACGAGCAGTACTTC.

The rearrangement links TRBV18 to TRBJ1-6, with 7 bases that match TRBD1. Germline-derived CDR1 and CDR2 are KGHSH and LQKENI. J gave up 3 bases and V 0 bases, and 5 bases lay outside the gene matches. The CDR3 length is 17 residues. CDR3: CASSPPTGANYNSPLHF. The CDR3, as DNA: TGTGCCAGCTCACCACCCACAGGGGCTAACTATAATTCACCCCTCCACTTT.

The rearrangement links TRBV6-5 to TRBJ1-6; D remains unclear. In germline, CDR1 is MNHEY, CDR2 SVGAGI. Trimming left V 6 bases short and J 11 bases short, with 14 bases between. The CDR3 length is 13 residues. CDR3 loop: CASSAIENTPLHF. DNA for the CDR3: TGTGCCAGCAGCGCTATTGAAAATACACCCCTCCACTTT.

This clone was observed a single time. V gene TRBV29-1 combines with J gene TRBJ2-5, with 13 bases fitting TRBD2. The CDR3 extends over 15 amino acids. V lost 5 bases, J lost 7 bases, and 10 bases stayed unmatched. From germline, CDR1 is SQVTM and CDR2 ANQGSEA. The DNA of the CDR3 is TGCAGCGTTACGGGACTAGCGGGGCTTCAGACGACCCAGTACTTC. This translates into CSVTGLAGLQTTQYF.

This chain connects TRBV6-2 or TRBV6-3 to TRBJ2-3; 12 positions agree with TRBD2. J lost 5 bases, V lost 5 bases, and 11 bases had no gene match. Per germline, CDR1 MNHEY and CDR2 SVGEGT. CDR3 size: 17 residues. The CDR3 nucleotides are TGTGCCAGCAGTGGACTAGCGGGAAAAAGGGCACAAGATACGCAGTATTTT. It specifies CASSGLAGKRAQDTQYF.

The rearrangement joins TRBV28 to TRBJ1-5; no definite D call. V lost 6 bases and J 2 bases, leaving 14 bases between the germline ends. Germline CDR1 reads MDHEN; CDR2 reads SYDVKM. The CDR3 length is 15 residues. The CDR3 nucleotides are TGTGCCAGCAGACAAGACGGAGGGCGCAATCAGCCCCAGCATTTT. Residues: CASRQDGGRNQPQHF.

This chain connects TRBV15 to TRBJ2-7; the D is unclear. Germline CDR1 is LNHNV and CDR2 is YYDKDF (reference sequence). The CDR3 length is 15 residues. V gave up 0 bases and J gave up 5 bases, with 14 bases separating them. CDR3 in DNA: TGTGCCACCAGCAGAGATCGGCCCGGGTACCACGAGCAGTACTTC. This encodes CATSRDRPGYHEQYF.

This chain joins TRBV6-5 and TRBJ2-1; 9 nucleotides line up with TRBD2. The length of the CDR3 is 16 residues. Germline CDR1 is MNHEY and CDR2 is SVGAGI. The J segment lost 7 bases and the V segment lost 2 bases, leaving 9 bases of the junction unmatched. The CDR3: CASSYTSSGGWNEQFF. In nucleotides, the CDR3 is TGTGCCAGCAGTTACACGAGTAGCGGGGGTTGGAATGAGCAGTTCTTC.

This rearrangement joins TRBV28 to TRBJ2-5; D perhaps matches TRBD1 (6 bases). Germline V CDR1 and CDR2: MDHEN, SYDVKM. With 7 bases removed from V and 4 bases from J, the gap between germline ends came to 22 bases. This CDR3 is built from 16 residues. CDR3 nucleotide sequence: TGTGCCAGCAACAAAAGAGGGGGACCTCAGGGAGAGACCCAGTACTTC. Protein: CASNKRGGPQGETQYF.

Comment on this clone: Other DNA sequences of this sample code for an identical CDR3. The chain employs TRBV5-1 and TRBJ2-5; TRBD1 is a possible D gene (6 bases). This CDR3 region has 14 residues. Germline V gives CDR1 SGHRS, CDR2 YFSETQ. V shed 2 bases and J shed 2 bases, with 10 bases lying between them. CDR3 protein: CASSLGGGQETQYF. The DNA of the CDR3 is TGCGCCAGCAGCTTAGGGGGTGGGCAAGAGACCCAGTACTTC.

The chain combines TRBV7-9 with TRBJ1-1; D is possibly TRBD1 (5 bases). CDR1 and CDR2 (germline): SEHNR, FQNEAQ (reference sequence). Trimming pared 5 bases from V and 0 bases from J, leaving 10 bases between. This CDR3 region has 14 residues. Here the CDR3 reads CASSRRELNTEAFF. The CDR3 nucleotides read TGTGCCAGCAGCCGCAGGGAATTGAACACTGAAGCTTTCTTT.

V usage is TRBV19 and J usage is TRBJ2-1; 12 bases match TRBD2. V trimming: 6 bases; J trimming: 9 bases; junction bases outside the gene matches: 12. Germline CDR1 and CDR2: LNHDA and SQIVND (reference sequence). The CDR3 totals 16 residues. The CDR3 loop is CASRDNRASGRVEQFF. CDR3 bases: TGTGCCAGTAGGGACAACCGGGCTAGCGGGAGGGTTGAGCAGTTCTTC. The complete variable domain, with remaining parts taken from reference TRBV19 and TRBJ2-1, reads DGGITQSPKYLFRKEGQNVTLSCEQNLNHDAMYWYRQDPGQGLRLIYYSQIVNDFQKGDIAEGYSVSREKKESFPLTVTSAQKNPTAFYLCASRDNRASGRVEQFFGPGTRLTVL.

This clone was found a few times. V is TRBV28 and J is TRBJ1-3; the D gene is possibly TRBD1 (6 bases). The CDR3 consists of 14 residues. Trimming pared 10 bases from V and 4 bases from J, leaving 17 bases between. From germline, CDR1 is MDHEN and CDR2 SYDVKM. Here the CDR3 reads CAIAHRESGNTIYF. In DNA, the CDR3 is TGTGCCATAGCCCACAGGGAGTCGGGAAACACCATATATTTT. The complete variable domain, with remaining parts taken from reference TRBV28 and TRBJ1-3, reads DVKVTQSSRYLVKRTGEKVFLECVQDMDHENMFWYRQDPGLGLRLIYFSYDVKMKEKGDIPEGYSVSREKKERFSLILESASTNQTSMYLCAIAHRESGNTIYFGEGSWLTVV.

The chain employs TRBV4-2 and TRBJ2-4; D is uncertain. CDR1 and CDR2 (germline): LGHNA, YNFKEQ. CDR3 length: 16 residues. Trimming cost V 0 bases and J 4 bases, with 13 bases left between them. The CDR3 coding sequence is TGTGCCAGCAGCCAAGAGAGAGCCGGGTTGAAAAACATTCAGTACTTC. This encodes CASSQERAGLKNIQYF.

The J gene is TRBJ1-1, the V gene TRBV6-5; D is undetermined. Germline CDR1 and CDR2: MNHEY and SVGAGI. The CDR3 consists of 14 residues. With 3 bases removed from V and 6 bases from J, the gap between germline ends came to 14 bases. The CDR3 is CASSYSISPSEAFF. As DNA, the CDR3 is TGTGCCAGCAGTTATAGCATCTCCCCTTCTGAAGCTTTCTTT.

This clone showed up just once. This rearrangement joins TRBV2 to TRBJ1-1, with D perhaps TRBD1 (6 bases). This CDR3 has 16 residues. Germline-derived CDR1 and CDR2 are SNHLY and FYNNEI. The ends were cut back, 3 bases at V and 6 bases at J, with 20 bases in the middle. The CDR3 sequence is CASSDVGVGGRAEAFF. The CDR3 coding sequence is TGTGCCAGCAGTGATGTCGGAGTTGGGGGCCGTGCTGAAGCTTTCTTT.

The chain couples TRBV13 to TRBJ1-6; 8 positions match TRBD1. V lost 5 bases to trimming and J lost 9 bases; unmatched junction nucleotides: 6. The germline CDR1 and CDR2 sequences are PRHDT and FYEKMQ (reference sequence). The CDR3 is made up of 14 amino acids. The DNA for the CDR3 is TGTGCCAGCAGCCAAGGACAGGGTACTTCACCCCTCCACTTT. Translated, it gives CASSQGQGTSPLHF.

The V gene is TRBV11-2, the J gene TRBJ1-5; D is uncertain. This CDR3 is 13 amino acids long. Trimming removed 0 bases from V and 3 bases from J, with 3 bases in between. Germline CDR1 SGHAT, CDR2 FQNNGV. The chain's CDR3 is CASSLDNNQPQHF. The CDR3, as DNA: TGTGCCAGCAGCTTAGATAACAATCAGCCCCAGCATTTT.

V usage is TRBV28 and J usage is TRBJ1-6; 9 nucleotides align to TRBD1. The V segment lost 5 bases and the J segment 7 bases; nucleotides outside the gene matches: 6. Germline CDR1 is MDHEN and CDR2 is SYDVKM. There are 15 residues in the CDR3. Here the CDR3 reads CASSKTGGRNSPLHF. In nucleotides, the CDR3 is TGTGCCAGCAGTAAGACAGGGGGAAGAAATTCACCCCTCCACTTT.

The rearrangement links TRBV9 to TRBJ1-2; D possibly corresponds to TRBD1 (5 bases). This CDR3 is built from 15 residues. The V and J ends lost 3 bases and 7 bases respectively, with 19 bases between them. Germline CDR1 is SGDLS and CDR2 is YYNGEE. This chain's CDR3 is CASSANWQGKRGYTF. In DNA form, the CDR3 reads TGTGCCAGCAGCGCGAACTGGCAGGGAAAACGTGGCTACACCTTC.

The V gene is TRBV7-8, the J gene TRBJ1-1, with D hard to call. The CDR3 has 13 amino acids. Germline CDR1 SGHVS, CDR2 FQNEAQ. V was shortened by 3 bases and J by 4 bases, with 9 bases between the two germline ends. The DNA for the CDR3 is TGTGCCAGCAGCTTTGTTCCGGGCACTGAAGCTTTCTTT. It yields the protein CASSFVPGTEAFF.